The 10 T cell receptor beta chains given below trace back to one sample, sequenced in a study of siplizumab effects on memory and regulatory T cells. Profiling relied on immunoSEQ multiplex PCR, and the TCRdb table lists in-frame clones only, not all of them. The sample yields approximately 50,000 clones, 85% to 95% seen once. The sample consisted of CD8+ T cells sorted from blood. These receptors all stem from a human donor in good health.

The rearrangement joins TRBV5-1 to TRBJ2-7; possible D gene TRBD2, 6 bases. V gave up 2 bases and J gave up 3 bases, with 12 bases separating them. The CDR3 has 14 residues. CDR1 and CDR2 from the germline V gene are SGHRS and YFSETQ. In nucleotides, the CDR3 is TGCGCCAGCAGCTTCTCCGGGGGTTACTACGAGCAGTACTTC. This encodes CASSFSGGYYEQYF.

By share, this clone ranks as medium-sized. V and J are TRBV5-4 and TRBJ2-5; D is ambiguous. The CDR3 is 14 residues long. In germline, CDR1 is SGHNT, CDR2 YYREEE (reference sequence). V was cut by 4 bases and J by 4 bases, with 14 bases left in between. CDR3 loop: CASSDSDGRETQYF. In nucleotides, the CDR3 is TGTGCCAGCAGCGACTCGGACGGTCGAGAGACCCAGTACTTC.

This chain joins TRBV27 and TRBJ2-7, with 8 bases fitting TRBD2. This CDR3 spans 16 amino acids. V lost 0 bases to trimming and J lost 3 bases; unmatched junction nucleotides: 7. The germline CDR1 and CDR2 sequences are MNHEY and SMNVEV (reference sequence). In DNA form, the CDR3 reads TGTGCCAGCAGTTTATCTAGCGGGACCCTTAACTACGAGCAGTACTTC. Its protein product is CASSLSSGTLNYEQYF.

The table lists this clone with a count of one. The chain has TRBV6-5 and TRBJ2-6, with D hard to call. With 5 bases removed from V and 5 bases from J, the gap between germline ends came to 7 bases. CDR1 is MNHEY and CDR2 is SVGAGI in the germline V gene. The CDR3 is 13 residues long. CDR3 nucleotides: TGTGCCAGCAGTCAAAGCAGGGCCAACGTCCTGACTTTC. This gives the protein CASSQSRANVLTF.

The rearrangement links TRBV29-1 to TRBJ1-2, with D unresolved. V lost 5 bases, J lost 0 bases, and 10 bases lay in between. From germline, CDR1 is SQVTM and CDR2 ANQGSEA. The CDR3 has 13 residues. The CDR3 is CSVKPTANYGYTF. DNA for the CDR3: TGCAGCGTTAAACCAACAGCTAACTATGGCTACACCTTC.

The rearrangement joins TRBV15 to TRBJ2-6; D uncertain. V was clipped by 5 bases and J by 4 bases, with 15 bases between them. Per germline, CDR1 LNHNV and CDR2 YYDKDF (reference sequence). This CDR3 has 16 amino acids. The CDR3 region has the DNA TGTGCCACCAGCCCTAGGACGGTGACCGGGGCCAACGTCCTGACTTTC. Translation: CATSPRTVTGANVLTF.

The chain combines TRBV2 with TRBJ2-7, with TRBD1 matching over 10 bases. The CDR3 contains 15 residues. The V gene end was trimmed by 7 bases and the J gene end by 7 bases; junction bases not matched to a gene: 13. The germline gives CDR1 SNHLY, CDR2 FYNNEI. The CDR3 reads CASNRQGATVGEQYF. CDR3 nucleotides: TGTGCCAGCAACAGACAGGGGGCCACCGTTGGTGAGCAGTACTTC.

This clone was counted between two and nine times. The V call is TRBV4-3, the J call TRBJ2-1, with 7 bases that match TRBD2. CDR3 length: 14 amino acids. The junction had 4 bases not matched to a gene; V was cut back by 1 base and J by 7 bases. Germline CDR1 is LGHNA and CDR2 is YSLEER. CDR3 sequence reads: CASSQGGGLNEQFF. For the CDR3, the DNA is TGCGCCAGCAGCCAAGGGGGAGGGCTAAATGAGCAGTTCTTC.

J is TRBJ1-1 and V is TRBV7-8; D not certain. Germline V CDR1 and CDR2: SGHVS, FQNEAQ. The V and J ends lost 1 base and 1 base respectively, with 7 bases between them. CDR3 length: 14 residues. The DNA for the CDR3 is TGTGCCAGCAGCTTAGACCCGGAGAACACTGAAGCTTTCTTT. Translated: CASSLDPENTEAFF.

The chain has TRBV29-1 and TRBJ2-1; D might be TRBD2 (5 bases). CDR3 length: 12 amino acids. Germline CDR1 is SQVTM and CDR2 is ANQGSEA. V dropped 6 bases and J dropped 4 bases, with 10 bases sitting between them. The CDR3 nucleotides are TGCAGCGTCCTAGGACTTTACAATGAGCAGTTCTTC. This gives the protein CSVLGLYNEQFF.